These 18 T cell receptor beta chains came from one sample sequenced in a study of Ad26.COV2.S vaccination and SARS-CoV-2 variants. Produced via immunoSEQ multiplex PCR; TCRdb's table is partial and in-frame only. The sample shows about 350,000 clones, about 85% of them seen only once. Treatment meaning: approximately 18 received Ad26.COV2.S at low or high dose, single or two shots; about 5 received placebo; per-sample allocation not given. Day 63 following the first vaccine or placebo injection was when the samples were taken. Material: peripheral blood, obtained in a trial of Ad26.COV2.S vaccine versus placebo. Receptor source: a person between 18 and 59 years old who received the Ad26.COV2.S COVID-19 vaccine or a placebo.

The chain carries TRBV5-1 and TRBJ2-5, with 9 nucleotides matching TRBD2. The CDR3 is 14 amino acids. V shed 5 bases, J shed 4 bases, and the junction held 6 bases outside the gene matches. CDR1 is SGHRS and CDR2 is YFSETQ in the germline V gene. CDR3 residues: CASRPTSGPETQYF. The DNA of the CDR3 is TGCGCCAGCAGACCTACTAGCGGGCCAGAGACCCAGTACTTC. Using reference TRBV5-1 and TRBJ2-5 for the parts outside the CDR3, the full variable domain is KAGVTQTPRYLIKTRGQQVTLSCSPISGHRSVSWYQQTPGQGLQFLFEYFSETQRNKGNFPGRFSGRQFSNSRSEMNVSTLELGDSALYLCASRPTSGPETQYFGPGTRLLVL.

The chain combines TRBV5-1 with TRBJ2-7; TRBD1 matches at 10 bases. Per the germline V gene, CDR1 is SGHRS and CDR2 is YFSETQ. With V trimmed by 3 bases and J by 6 bases, 6 bases remained unmatched. The CDR3 consists of 14 residues. The CDR3 loop reads CASSSRDRGLEQYF. In DNA, the CDR3 is TGCGCCAGCAGCTCCCGGGACAGGGGACTCGAGCAGTACTTC.

The table lists this clone with a count of one. The chain joins TRBV18 to TRBJ1-1; no firm D call. This CDR3 comprises 16 residues. Germline loops: CDR1 KGHSH, CDR2 LQKENI. The germline V and J ends were trimmed by 1 base and 0 bases, with 12 bases remaining between them. The CDR3 region is CASSPLPRRLNTEAFF. In nucleotides, the CDR3 is TGTGCCAGCTCACCACTCCCCCGACGGCTGAACACTGAAGCTTTCTTT.

This clone was found once. The rearrangement links TRBV19 to TRBJ2-5; D may be TRBD2 (5 bases). Germline CDR1 and CDR2: LNHDA and SQIVND (reference sequence). CDR3 size: 11 residues. Trimming took 8 bases from V and 4 from J, leaving 8 bases between them. DNA of the CDR3: TGTGCCAGTTTGAGGGCAGAGACCCAGTACTTC. This codes for CASLRAETQYF.

The chain joins TRBV12-3 or TRBV12-4 to TRBJ1-5, with unresolved D. V lost 3 bases and J lost 7, with 7 bases in between. The CDR3 spans 12 residues. The CDR3 coding sequence is TGTGCCAGCAGTTTCGGGGAACAGCCCCAGCATTTT. Its translation is CASSFGEQPQHF.

This clone was picked up a small number of times. This chain uses TRBV30 with TRBJ1-4; 8 bases are a match to TRBD1. V was clipped by 3 bases and J by 5 bases; unmatched bases: 5. This CDR3 contains 14 residues. Germline V gives CDR1 GTSNPN, CDR2 SVGIG (reference sequence). CDR3 nucleotides: TGTGCCTGGAGCAAGACAGGGGCCAATGAAAAACTGTTTTTT. Amino acid sequence: CAWSKTGANEKLFF.

The V and J genes are TRBV11-1 and TRBJ2-7, with TRBD1 identical over 10 bases. The CDR3 totals 15 residues. Germline V gives CDR1 SGHAT, CDR2 FQDESV (reference sequence). V was pared by 5 bases and J by 5 bases, with 9 bases of the junction left unmatched. The CDR3 DNA reads TGTGCCAGCAGCCCGTACCGGGACAGGGGCGACGAGCAGTACTTC. This codes for CASSPYRDRGDEQYF.

V gene TRBV9 combines with J gene TRBJ1-2, with a tentative D call TRBD1 (5 bases). Germline V gene data show CDR1 as SGDLS and CDR2 as YYNGEE. V was cut by 0 bases and J by 6 bases, with 15 bases left in between. The CDR3 length is 15 residues. In DNA form, the CDR3 reads TGTGCCAGCAGCGTAGTAAAGGGGATATCGGATGGCTACACCTTC. Protein product: CASSVVKGISDGYTF.

This chain links TRBV27 with TRBJ1-2; a weak D match, TRBD1 (6 bases). The CDR3 runs 14 residues. V lost 0 bases, J lost 8 bases, and 13 bases lay in between. Germline V gene lookup returns CDR1 MNHEY and CDR2 SMNVEV (reference sequence). CDR3 DNA sequence: TGTGCCAGCAGTTTATCGCAGGGGTTAGGAGGCTACACCTTC. Protein sequence: CASSLSQGLGGYTF.

The V call is TRBV7-3, the J call TRBJ1-1; D unclear. The V gene's germline CDR1 is SGHTA and CDR2 FQGTGA. V lost 2 bases, J lost 2 bases, and 6 bases lay in between. The CDR3 totals 13 residues. In DNA, the CDR3 is TGTGCCAGCAGCTTACGAGCTAACACTGAAGCTTTCTTT. It yields the protein CASSLRANTEAFF. The whole variable domain, remainder taken from reference TRBV7-3 and TRBJ1-1, is GAGVSQTPSNKVTEKGKYVELRCDPISGHTALYWYRQSLGQGPEFLIYFQGTGAADDSGLPNDRFFAVRPEGSVSTLKIQRTERGDSAVYLCASSLRANTEAFFGQGTRLTVV.

This chain uses TRBV6-2 or TRBV6-3 with TRBJ2-3, with TRBD2 identical over 11 bases. In germline, CDR1 is MNHEY, CDR2 SVGEGT. CDR3 length: 19 residues. V was pared by 2 bases and J by 3 bases, with 13 bases of the junction left unmatched. CDR3 in amino acids: CASSYPSSGGARGTDTQYF. In DNA form, the CDR3 reads TGTGCCAGCAGTTACCCAAGTAGCGGGGGGGCCAGGGGTACAGATACGCAGTATTTT.

This clone has a single count. This chain joins TRBV3-1 (or the pseudogene TRBV3-2) and TRBJ2-3; D unresolved. V lost 1 base and J lost 2, with 10 bases in between. CDR3 size: 15 residues. CDR1 and CDR2 from the germline V gene are LGHDT and YNNKEL (reference sequence). The CDR3 bases are TGTGCCAGCAGCCAAGGTCGACCGGTCACAGATACGCAGTATTTT. This codes for CASSQGRPVTDTQYF.

The chain employs TRBV13 and TRBJ1-2; D is undetermined. This CDR3 contains 15 residues. Trimming left V 1 base short and J 2 bases short, with 11 bases between. The germline V gene encodes CDR1 PRHDT and CDR2 FYEKMQ (reference sequence). CDR3 sequence reads: CASSLESIRNYGYTF. For the CDR3, the DNA is TGTGCCAGCAGCTTAGAAAGCATCAGAAACTATGGCTACACCTTC.

The rearrangement joins TRBV7-9 to TRBJ2-2, with D tentatively TRBD1 (5 bases). Germline V gene sequence: CDR1 SEHNR, CDR2 FQNEAQ (reference sequence). V lost 2 bases to trimming and J lost 6 bases, with 7 bases between them. The length of the CDR3 is 13 residues. The CDR3 here is CASSLLGAGELFF. The CDR3 bases are TGTGCCAGCAGCTTATTAGGGGCCGGGGAGCTGTTTTTT.

The genes are TRBV11-2 and TRBJ1-2; D is undetermined. This CDR3 region has 13 residues. Looked up from germline, CDR1 is SGHAT and CDR2 is FQNNGV. The V end lost 7 bases, the J end lost 8 bases, and 17 bases lay between the germline ends. The CDR3 DNA follows: TGTGCCAGCACTACACTCGGGTTTCTCGGCTACACCTTC. Its translation: CASTTLGFLGYTF.

The chain is built from TRBV25-1 and TRBJ2-7; D unclear. Trimming shortened V by 9 bases and J by 2 bases, and 5 bases separated the two germline ends. The CDR3 sequence is 10 residues long. Germline lookup yields CDR1 MGHDK and CDR2 SYGVNS. CDR3 sequence reads: CARTTYEQYF. The CDR3, as DNA: TGTGCCAGGACAACCTACGAGCAGTACTTC.

V and J are TRBV5-1 and TRBJ2-3, with 10 bases aligning to TRBD2. The length of the CDR3 is 16 residues. CDR1 and CDR2 (germline): SGHRS, YFSETQ. V shed 5 bases, J shed 2 bases, and the junction held 8 bases outside the gene matches. This CDR3 reads CASSADSGRFTDTQYF. The CDR3 DNA reads as TGCGCCAGCAGTGCAGATAGCGGGAGGTTCACAGATACGCAGTATTTT.

J is TRBJ1-4 and V is TRBV2, with TRBD1 matching over 7 bases. J lost 7 bases, V lost 8 bases, and 7 bases had no gene match. The CDR3 is made up of 13 amino acids. CDR1 is SNHLY, CDR2 FYNNEI, per germline. The CDR3 protein is CASLDRVTEKLFF. CDR3 bases: TGTGCCAGCCTCGACAGGGTAACTGAAAAACTGTTTTTT.